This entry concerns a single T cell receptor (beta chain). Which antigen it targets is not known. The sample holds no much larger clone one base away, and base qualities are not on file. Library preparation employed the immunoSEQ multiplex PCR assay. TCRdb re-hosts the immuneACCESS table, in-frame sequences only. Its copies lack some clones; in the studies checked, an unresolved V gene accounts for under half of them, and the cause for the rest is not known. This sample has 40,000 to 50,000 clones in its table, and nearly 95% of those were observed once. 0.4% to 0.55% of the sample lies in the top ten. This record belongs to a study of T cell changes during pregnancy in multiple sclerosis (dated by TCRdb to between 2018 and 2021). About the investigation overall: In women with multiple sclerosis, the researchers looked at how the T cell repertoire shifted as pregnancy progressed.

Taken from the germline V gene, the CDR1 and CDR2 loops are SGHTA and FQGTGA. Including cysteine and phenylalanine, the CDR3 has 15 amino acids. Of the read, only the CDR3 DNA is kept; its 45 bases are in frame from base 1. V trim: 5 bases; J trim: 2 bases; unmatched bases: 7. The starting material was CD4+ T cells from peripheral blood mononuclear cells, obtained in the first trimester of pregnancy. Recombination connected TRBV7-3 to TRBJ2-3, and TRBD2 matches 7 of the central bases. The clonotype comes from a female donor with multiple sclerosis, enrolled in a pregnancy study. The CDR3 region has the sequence CASSPRGVDTDTQYF. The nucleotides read TGTGCCAGCAGCCCACGGGGGGTTGACACAGATACGCAGTATTTT.